This is a list of T cell receptor beta chains from one sample in a study of cytomegalovirus exposure and HLA in healthy donors. Assay used: immunoSEQ multiplex PCR; TCRdb lists only in-frame clones, some missing. Among some 250,000 clones listed, around 87% were seen once. The sample comprised PBMCs. These receptors were obtained from a woman aged 25 to 45 in good health and CMV-seropositive. Both conserved end residues are trimmed from each CDR3. The size entry is marked missing in some rows and otherwise reads once, few, many or a size class.

size | J | V | CDR3
once | TRBJ2-7 | TRBV5-6 | ASSSGQGAPVYYEQY
. | TRBJ2-3 | TRBV11-3 | ASSFLTDTQY
. | TRBJ1-1 | TRBV19 | ASSPDGAGSTEAF
. | TRBJ2-3 | TRBV7-8 | ASSLDSLTDTQY
. | TRBJ1-3 | TRBV5-8 | ASSRQGGGNTIY
. | TRBJ2-7 | TRBV10-3 | AISDRHLYEQY
. | TRBJ1-4 | TRBV5-1 | ASSRSTGGPEKLF
. | TRBJ1-4 | TRBV30 | AWGSGTGGEKLF
. | TRBJ2-2 | TRBV12-5 | ASGLGQGAIGGELF
. | TRBJ2-3 | TRBV10-3 | AIRLAGYTDTQY
. | . | TRBV18 | ASSPGQGVIYEQY
. | TRBJ2-1 | TRBV2 | ASSVSRGNEQF
. | TRBJ1-1 | TRBV28 | ASSLYPPGGENTEAF
. | TRBJ1-2 | TRBV11-2 | ASSLGGHDYGYT
. | TRBJ2-7 | TRBV27 | ASSLGREGYYEQY
. | TRBJ2-1 | TRBV11-3 | ASSSKRENNEQF
. | TRBJ2-4 | TRBV15 | ATSREAGGGPIQY
. | TRBJ1-2 | TRBV27 | ASSLGPSYGYT
. | TRBJ1-2 | TRBV6-1 | ASRAGPRINYGYT
. | TRBJ2-1 | TRBV29-1 | SVKLATYNEQF
once | TRBJ2-1 | TRBV5-1 | ASSRGTPLFNEQF
. | TRBJ2-3 | TRBV6-1 | ASSDLLAGGTDTQY
. | TRBJ1-5 | TRBV6-1 | ASSDGTGVRQPQH
. | TRBJ2-3 | TRBV5-1 | ASSARLAGGVDTQY
. | TRBJ2-7 | TRBV6-1 | ASSDLGLEQY
. | TRBJ1-3 | TRBV27 | ASSLSWSVSGNTIY
. | TRBJ1-2 | TRBV7-2 | ASSSQGTGVYGYT
. | TRBJ2-2 | TRBV5-8 | ASSPRATASGTGELF
once | TRBJ2-5 | TRBV5-1 | ASSIGLGGETQY
. | TRBJ2-1 | TRBV9 | ASSLPGLAGGNEQF
. | TRBJ2-5 | TRBV19 | ASSTSGSGVETQY
. | TRBJ1-1 | TRBV28 | ASSLGSGLAF
. | TRBJ1-1 | TRBV19 | ASSQGGSDTEAF
. | TRBJ2-7 | TRBV10-3 | AISRTGAYEQY
. | TRBJ2-2 | TRBV9 | ASNRAGNTGELF
. | TRBJ2-1 | TRBV2 | ASTPTSGSSYNEQF
. | TRBJ2-5 | TRBV25-1 | ASRHRGQETQY
once | TRBJ2-5 | TRBV7-8 | ASSPTSGRLQETQY
. | TRBJ1-5 | TRBV28 | ASSVQGLEPQH
. | TRBJ1-1 | TRBV7-8 | ASSLQGQNTEAF
once | TRBJ2-1 | TRBV6-5 | ASMGSQGAYNEQF
. | TRBJ1-5 | TRBV19 | ASSTGPNQPQH
. | TRBJ2-5 | TRBV5-4 | ASRRGGDGETQY
. | TRBJ2-2 | TRBV7-8 | ASSSNRVSPGELF
. | TRBJ2-1 | TRBV5-1 | ASSLLLAGGRDEQF
. | TRBJ2-1 | TRBV5-1 | ASSLSLGTGLSYNEQF
. | TRBJ2-7 | TRBV19 | ASSKDRRAYEQY
. | TRBJ2-7 | TRBV4-1 | ASSPEATSAIIYEQY